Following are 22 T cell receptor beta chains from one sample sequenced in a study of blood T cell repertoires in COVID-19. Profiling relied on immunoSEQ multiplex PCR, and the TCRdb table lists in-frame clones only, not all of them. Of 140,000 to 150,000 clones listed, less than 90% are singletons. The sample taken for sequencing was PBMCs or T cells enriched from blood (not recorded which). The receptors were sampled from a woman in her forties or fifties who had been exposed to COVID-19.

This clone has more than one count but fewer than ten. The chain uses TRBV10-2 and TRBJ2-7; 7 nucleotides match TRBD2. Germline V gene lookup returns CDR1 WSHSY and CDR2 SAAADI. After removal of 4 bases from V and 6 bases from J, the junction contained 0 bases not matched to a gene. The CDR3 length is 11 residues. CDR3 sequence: CASSGGGEQYF. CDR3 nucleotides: TGCGCCAGCAGTGGGGGGGGCGAGCAGTACTTC.

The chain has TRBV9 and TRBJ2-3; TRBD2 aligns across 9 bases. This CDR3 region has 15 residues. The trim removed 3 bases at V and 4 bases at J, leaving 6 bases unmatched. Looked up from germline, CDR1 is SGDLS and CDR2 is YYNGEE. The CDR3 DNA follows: TGTGCCAGCAGCGATAGAGCGGGGGGATCAGATACGCAGTATTTT. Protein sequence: CASSDRAGGSDTQYF.

The CDR3 nucleotides read TGTGCCAGCAGCAAAATTCCGGGACAGGGAGCATCCGAGCAGTACTTC. It translates to CASSKIPGQGASEQYF. The rearrangement uses TRBV27 and TRBJ2-7; 9 bases map to TRBD1. V trimming: 6 bases; J trimming: 6 bases; junction bases outside the gene matches: 15. Germline V gives CDR1 MNHEY, CDR2 SMNVEV (reference sequence). CDR3 length: 16 amino acids.

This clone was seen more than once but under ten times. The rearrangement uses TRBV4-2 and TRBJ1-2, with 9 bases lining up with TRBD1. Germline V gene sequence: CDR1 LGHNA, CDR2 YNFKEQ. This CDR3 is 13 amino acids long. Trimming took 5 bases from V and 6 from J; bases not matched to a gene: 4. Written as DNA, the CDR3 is TGTGCCAGCAGCGGCGGGACAGGGCATGGCTACACCTTC. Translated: CASSGGTGHGYTF.

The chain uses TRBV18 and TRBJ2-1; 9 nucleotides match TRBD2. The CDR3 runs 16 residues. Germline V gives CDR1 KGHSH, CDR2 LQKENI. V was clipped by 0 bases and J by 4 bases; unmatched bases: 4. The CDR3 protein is CASSPPLAGIYNEQFF. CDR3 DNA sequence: TGTGCCAGCTCACCACCCCTAGCGGGAATTTACAATGAGCAGTTCTTC.

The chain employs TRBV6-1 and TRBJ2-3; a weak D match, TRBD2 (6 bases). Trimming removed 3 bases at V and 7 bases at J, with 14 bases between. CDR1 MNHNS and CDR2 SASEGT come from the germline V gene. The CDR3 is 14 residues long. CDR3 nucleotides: TGTGCCAGCAGTGAGGGGGGAGGACTAAATACGCAGTATTTT. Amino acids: CASSEGGGLNTQYF.

DNA of the CDR3: TGTGCCAGCAACGACAGGGGATGGGATGAAAAACTGTTTTTT. It yields the protein CASNDRGWDEKLFF. The J gene is TRBJ1-4, the V gene TRBV3-1 (or the pseudogene TRBV3-2), with TRBD1 matching 8 bases. Germline CDR1 reads LGHDT; CDR2 reads YNNKEL (reference sequence). The CDR3 length is 14 residues. After removal of 7 bases from V and 6 bases from J, the junction contained 7 bases not matched to a gene.

The CDR3 DNA is TGCGCCAGCAGCCAAGATCGCCAGGTTGGCGAGCAGTACTTC. Amino acids: CASSQDRQVGEQYF. V usage is TRBV4-3 and J usage is TRBJ2-7, with D hard to call. CDR3 size: 14 residues. V was clipped by 0 bases and J by 6 bases, with 12 bases between them. In germline, CDR1 is LGHNA, CDR2 YSLEER.

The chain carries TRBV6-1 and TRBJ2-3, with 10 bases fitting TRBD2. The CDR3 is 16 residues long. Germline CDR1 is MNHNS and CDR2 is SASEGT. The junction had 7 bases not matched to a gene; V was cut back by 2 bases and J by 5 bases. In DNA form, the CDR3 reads TGTGCCAGCAGTGAAATGGCTAGCGGGAGCTTAGATACGCAGTATTTT. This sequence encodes CASSEMASGSLDTQYF.

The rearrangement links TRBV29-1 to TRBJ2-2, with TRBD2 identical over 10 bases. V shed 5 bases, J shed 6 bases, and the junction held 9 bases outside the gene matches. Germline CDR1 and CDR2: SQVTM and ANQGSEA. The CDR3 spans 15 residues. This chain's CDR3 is CSVPLAGVRSGELFF. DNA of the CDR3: TGCAGCGTTCCTCTAGCGGGGGTTCGATCCGGGGAGCTGTTTTTT.

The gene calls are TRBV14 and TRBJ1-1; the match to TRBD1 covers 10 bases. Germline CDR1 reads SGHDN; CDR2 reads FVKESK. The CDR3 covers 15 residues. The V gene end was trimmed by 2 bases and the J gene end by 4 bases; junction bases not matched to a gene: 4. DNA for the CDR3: TGTGCCAGCAGCCAATCGACAGGGGGCCTCACTGAAGCTTTCTTT. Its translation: CASSQSTGGLTEAFF.

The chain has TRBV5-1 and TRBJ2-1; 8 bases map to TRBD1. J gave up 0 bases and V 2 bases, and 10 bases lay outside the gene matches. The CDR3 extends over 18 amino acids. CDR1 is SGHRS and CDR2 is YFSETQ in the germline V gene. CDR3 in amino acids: CASSFSPTGTGSYNEQFF. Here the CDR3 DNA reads TGCGCCAGCAGCTTCTCGCCTACCGGGACAGGCTCCTACAATGAGCAGTTCTTC.

Here the CDR3 reads CASTVSPAWGRSNEQFF. The DNA for the CDR3 is TGTGCCAGTACTGTTAGCCCCGCGTGGGGGCGATCCAATGAGCAGTTCTTC. V usage is TRBV19 and J usage is TRBJ2-1, with D tentatively TRBD1 (6 bases). The CDR3 spans 17 residues. Trimming shortened V by 7 bases and J by 6 bases, and 25 bases separated the two germline ends. CDR1 and CDR2 from the germline V gene are LNHDA and SQIVND (reference sequence).

CDR3 nucleotide sequence: TGTGCCAGCAGCCTTAGACAGGGAAATTCACCCCTCCACTTT. Amino acid sequence: CASSLRQGNSPLHF. The genes are TRBV3-1 (or the pseudogene TRBV3-2) and TRBJ1-6; 7 bases are shared with TRBD1. V lost 4 bases, J lost 7 bases, and 4 bases stayed unmatched. Looked up from germline, CDR1 is LGHDT and CDR2 is YNNKEL (reference sequence). The CDR3 consists of 14 residues.

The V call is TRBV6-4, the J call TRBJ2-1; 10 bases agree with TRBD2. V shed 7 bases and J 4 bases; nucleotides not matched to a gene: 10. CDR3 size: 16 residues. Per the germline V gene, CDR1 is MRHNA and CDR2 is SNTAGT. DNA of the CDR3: TGTGCCAGCAAACTCTCCGGGACTAGCGAATACAATGAGCAGTTCTTC. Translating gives CASKLSGTSEYNEQFF.

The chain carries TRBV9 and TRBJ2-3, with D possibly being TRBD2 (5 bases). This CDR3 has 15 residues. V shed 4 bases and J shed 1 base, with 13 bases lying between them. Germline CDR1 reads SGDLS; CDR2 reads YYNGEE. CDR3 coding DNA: TGTGCCAGCAGCCCCGGTGGTAGCGGCACAGATACGCAGTATTTT. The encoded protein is CASSPGGSGTDTQYF.

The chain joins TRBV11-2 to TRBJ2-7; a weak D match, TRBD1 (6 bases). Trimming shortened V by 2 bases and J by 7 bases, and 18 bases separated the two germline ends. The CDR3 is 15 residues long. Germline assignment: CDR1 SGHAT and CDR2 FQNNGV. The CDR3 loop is CASSLIQGTFGEQYF. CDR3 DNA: TGTGCCAGCAGCTTAATCCAGGGGACCTTTGGAGAGCAGTACTTC.

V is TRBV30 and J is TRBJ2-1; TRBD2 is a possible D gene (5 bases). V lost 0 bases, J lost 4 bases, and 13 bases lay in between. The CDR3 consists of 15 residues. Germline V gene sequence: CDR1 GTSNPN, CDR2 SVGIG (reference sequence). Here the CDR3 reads CAWSVRASSYNEQFF. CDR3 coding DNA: TGTGCCTGGAGTGTAAGGGCTAGCAGTTACAATGAGCAGTTCTTC.

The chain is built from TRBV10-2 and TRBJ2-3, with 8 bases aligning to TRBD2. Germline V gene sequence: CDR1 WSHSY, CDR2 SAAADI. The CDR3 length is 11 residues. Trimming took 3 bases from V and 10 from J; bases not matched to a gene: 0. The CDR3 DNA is TGCGCCAGCAGTGACGGGGGGGCGCAGTATTTT. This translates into CASSDGGAQYF.

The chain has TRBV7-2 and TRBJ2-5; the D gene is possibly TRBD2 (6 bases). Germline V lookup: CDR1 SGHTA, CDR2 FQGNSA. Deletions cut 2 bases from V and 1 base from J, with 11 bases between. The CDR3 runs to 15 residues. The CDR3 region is CASSLPPGGQETQYF. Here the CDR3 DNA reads TGTGCCAGCAGCTTACCCCCCGGGGGCCAAGAGACCCAGTACTTC.

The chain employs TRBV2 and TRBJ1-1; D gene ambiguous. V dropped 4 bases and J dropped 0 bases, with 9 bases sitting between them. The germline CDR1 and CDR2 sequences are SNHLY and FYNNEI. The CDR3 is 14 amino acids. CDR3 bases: TGTGCCAGCAGTGTAACATTGATGAACACTGAAGCTTTCTTT. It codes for CASSVTLMNTEAFF.

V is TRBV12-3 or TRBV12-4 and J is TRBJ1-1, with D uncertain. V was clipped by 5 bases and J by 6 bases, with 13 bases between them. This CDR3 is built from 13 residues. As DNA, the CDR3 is TGTGCCAGCAGTGCCCTAAGCGGCGCTGAAGCTTTCTTT. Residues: CASSALSGAEAFF.